Listed below are T cell receptor beta chains from one sample, sequenced in a study of T cells expressing NK-cell markers. Reanalyzing the 5' RACE reads, TCRdb keeps one entry per CDR3 protein, without DNA. The sample table sets out about half a million distinct CDR3 sequences. The specimen was blood T cells: a sorted CD56 or NKG2C T cell subset, CD4+ or CD8+ T cells, or bulk PBMC T cells (not recorded which). Every receptor here comes from a woman between 45 and 65 years old in good health. CDR3s include the opening cysteine and the closing phenylalanine or tryptophan.

v_call: TRBV3-1
cdr3_length: 14
j_call: TRBJ1-5
cdr3_aa: CASSQELGYQPQHF

v_call: TRBV12-3/TRBV12-4
cdr3_length: 15
j_call: TRBJ2-1
cdr3_aa: CASSWSRRTYNEQFF

v_call: TRBV10-3
cdr3_length: 16
j_call: TRBJ2-3
cdr3_aa: CATNPRLAASTDTQYF

v_call: TRBV7-9
cdr3_length: 16
j_call: TRBJ2-5
cdr3_aa: CASSLGPTSYEETQYF

v_call: TRBV18
cdr3_length: 13
j_call: TRBJ2-5
cdr3_aa: CASSPGPNFPQYF

v_call: TRBV27
cdr3_length: 15
j_call: TRBJ1-2
cdr3_aa: CASSFVRGLGYGYTF

v_call: TRBV29-1
cdr3_length: 15
j_call: TRBJ2-6
cdr3_aa: CSVVIRGRGANVLTF

v_call: TRBV5-1
cdr3_length: 14
j_call: TRBJ1-2
cdr3_aa: CASRTGSIDYGYTF

v_call: TRBV7-8
cdr3_length: 17
j_call: TRBJ2-3
cdr3_aa: CASSEIVAGGPQDTQYF

v_call: TRBV10-3
cdr3_length: 13
j_call: TRBJ2-3
cdr3_aa: CAILAASTDTQYF

v_call: TRBV10-1
cdr3_length: 15
j_call: TRBJ1-1
cdr3_aa: CASSRSLQGTTEAFF

v_call: TRBV11-2
cdr3_length: 15
j_call: TRBJ2-1
cdr3_aa: CASSLGRGGRNEQFF

v_call: TRBV20-1
cdr3_length: 14
j_call: TRBJ2-7
cdr3_aa: CSARPRTVSYEQYF

v_call: TRBV5-1
cdr3_length: 12
j_call: TRBJ1-2
cdr3_aa: CASSLNNYGYTF

v_call: TRBV20-1
cdr3_length: 13
j_call: TRBJ2-7
cdr3_aa: CSASDRPGYEQYF

v_call: TRBV6-2/TRBV6-3
cdr3_length: 16
j_call: TRBJ2-5
cdr3_aa: CASKRPGLAEQETQYF

v_call: TRBV5-6
cdr3_length: 15
j_call: TRBJ2-2
cdr3_aa: CASSSIVDVTGELFF

v_call: TRBV20-1
cdr3_length: 14
j_call: TRBJ2-1
cdr3_aa: CSANDRGIYNEQFF

v_call: TRBV12-5
cdr3_length: 14
j_call: TRBJ2-2
cdr3_aa: CASALPTPVGELFF

v_call: TRBV19
cdr3_length: 13
j_call: TRBJ1-1
cdr3_aa: CASSILHLTEAFF